The T cell receptor (beta chain) described here comes from a study of CD8 T cells in ankylosing spondylitis. Quantitative 5'-RACE with molecular barcodes generated TCR beta libraries. MiXCR, run by TCRdb on the 5' RACE reads, gives a single entry per CDR3 protein. The sample has 150,000 to 200,000 distinct CDR3 sequences, 11% seen once. Per germline, CDR1 MNHEY and CDR2 SMNVEV (reference sequence). The CDR3 extends over 15 amino acids. The trim removed 5 bases at V and 5 bases at J, leaving 7 bases unmatched. Study-wide points: Matched synovial fluid from ankylosing spondylitis patients was reported to be enriched for disease-linked clones. With a CD8+ phenotype, disease-linked clones were relatively rare in peripheral blood. The study identified a TCR beta motif of under ten highly homologous variants that appeared characteristic of ankylosing spondylitis blood.

This clonotype has only a few counts. Its antigen is still unknown. The J gene is TRBJ2-3, the V gene TRBV27; 10 bases agree with TRBD1. This clonotype was sampled from a male donor with ankylosing spondylitis or in good health (not recorded which). The sequencing sample was made of blood, either unsorted or a sorted T cell fraction (not recorded which). The CDR3 region has the DNA TGTGCCAGCAGTAGATATTGGACAGGGGGAGATACGCAGTATTTT. It codes for CASSRYWTGGDTQYF.